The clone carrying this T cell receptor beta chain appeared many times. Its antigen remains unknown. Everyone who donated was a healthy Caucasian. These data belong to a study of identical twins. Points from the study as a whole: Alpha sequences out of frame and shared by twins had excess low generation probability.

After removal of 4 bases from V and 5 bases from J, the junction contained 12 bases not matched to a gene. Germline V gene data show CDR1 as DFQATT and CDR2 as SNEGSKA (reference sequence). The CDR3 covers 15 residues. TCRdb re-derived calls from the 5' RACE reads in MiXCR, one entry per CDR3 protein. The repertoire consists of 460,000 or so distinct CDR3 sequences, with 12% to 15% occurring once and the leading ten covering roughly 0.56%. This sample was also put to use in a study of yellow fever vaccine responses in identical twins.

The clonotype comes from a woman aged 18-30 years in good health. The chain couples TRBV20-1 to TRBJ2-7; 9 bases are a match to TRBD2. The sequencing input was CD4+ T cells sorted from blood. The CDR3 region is CSAISSLAGLNEQYF. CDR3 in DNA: TGCAGTGCTATTTCTTCTCTAGCGGGACTCAACGAGCAGTACTTC.